This T cell receptor beta chain was recovered during a study of Ad26.COV2.S vaccination and SARS-CoV-2 variants. About this clone itself: What it binds is not known.

Treatment indicated: around 19 received Ad26.COV2.S at low or high dose, single or two shots; about five received placebo; per-sample allocation not given. Material that was analyzed had been drawn on day 63 after the first vaccine or placebo injection. Study-level findings and limits: Vaccine recipients showed a spike-specific TCR breadth that was higher than in placebo recipients.

The V end was cut by 3 bases, the J end by 0 bases, with 8 bases between. The CDR3 loop spans 14 amino acids. Germline CDR1 reads MNHNS; CDR2 reads SASEGT. Sequencing used immunoSEQ multiplex PCR; TCRdb keeps in-frame clones, though not all of them. The table shows hundreds of thousands of clones, with approximately 86% occurring only once. This chain connects TRBV6-1 to TRBJ1-2; D remains ambiguous. The specimen was peripheral blood, collected in a trial of Ad26.COV2.S vaccine versus placebo. The sequence was collected from a person between 18 and 59 years old who received the Ad26.COV2.S COVID-19 vaccine or a placebo. The DNA of the CDR3 is TGTGCCAGCAGTGACGGGCAGACTAACTATGGCTACACCTTC. Translating it yields CASSDGQTNYGYTF.